What follows are 22 T cell receptor beta chains derived from one specimen sequenced in a study of cytomegalovirus exposure and HLA in healthy donors. Both 60 Vbeta primers and 13 Jbeta primers went into the PCR. Assay used: immunoSEQ multiplex PCR; TCRdb lists only in-frame clones, some missing. Of some 130,000 clones in the sample, approximately 85% were seen once. The sample was PBMCs. The receptors shown here come from a woman in her 30s in good health and CMV-seropositive.

This rearrangement joins TRBV19 to TRBJ2-5; the D is unclear. The J call may be faulty, since TRBJ2-7 better matches the DNA end. Germline V gives CDR1 LNHDA, CDR2 SQIVND (reference sequence). The CDR3 length is 13 residues. Here the CDR3 DNA reads TGTGCCAGTAGTTCGACGCCGGTGGGCGAGCAGTACTTC. Encoded protein: CASSSTPVGEQYF.

The V gene is TRBV5-5, the J gene TRBJ1-2, with 9 positions matching TRBD1. The CDR3 sequence is 13 residues long. The ends lost 4 bases at V and 14 bases at J; junction bases unmatched: 12. The germline V gene has CDR1 SGHKS and CDR2 YYEKEE (reference sequence). The chain's CDR3 is CASSPKVDRGSTF. The CDR3 DNA sequence: TGTGCCAGCAGCCCAAAAGTGGACAGGGGCTCGACCTTC.

The gene calls are TRBV5-6 and TRBJ1-5; TRBD1 is a possible D gene (5 bases). The length of the CDR3 is 14 residues. Germline V lookup: CDR1 SGHDT, CDR2 YYEEEE. V was cut by 1 base and J by 2 bases, with 7 bases left in between. CDR3 residues: CASSLRGGNQPQHF. Written as DNA, the CDR3 is TGTGCCAGCAGCTTGAGGGGCGGCAATCAGCCCCAGCATTTT.

This clone was found once. The V call is TRBV30, the J call TRBJ2-3; weak D call: TRBD2 (7 bases). V shed 4 bases and J shed 4 bases, with 12 bases lying between them. Looked up from germline, CDR1 is GTSNPN and CDR2 is SVGIG (reference sequence). The CDR3 extends over 13 amino acids. The CDR3 region is CAWNRGGADTQYF. The CDR3 nucleotides are TGTGCCTGGAATAGGGGGGGTGCAGATACGCAGTATTTT. The entire variable domain, with the rest obtained from reference TRBV30 and TRBJ2-3, is as follows: SQTIHQWPATLVQPVGSPLSLECTVEGTSNPNLYWYRQAAGRGLQLLFYSVGIGQISSEVPQNLSASRPQDRQFILSSKKLLLSDSGFYLCAWNRGGADTQYFGPGTRLTVL.

The V and J genes are TRBV19 and TRBJ1-5; TRBD1 matches 9 bases. CDR1 is LNHDA, CDR2 SQIVND, per germline (reference sequence). J lost 1 base, V lost 4 bases, and 8 bases had no gene match. The CDR3 consists of 17 residues. The CDR3 DNA sequence: TGTGCCAGTAGTAAATGGACAGGGGCGGAGAGCAATCAGCCCCAGCATTTT. This translates into CASSKWTGAESNQPQHF.

The chain links TRBV10-3 to TRBJ2-2; D perhaps matches TRBD2 (6 bases). This CDR3 contains 17 residues. Germline CDR1 ENHRY, CDR2 SYGVKD. V lost 0 bases and J 0 bases, leaving 11 bases between the germline ends. CDR3 protein: CAISESISGANTGELFF. The CDR3 DNA sequence: TGTGCCATCAGTGAGTCTATTAGCGGAGCGAACACCGGGGAGCTGTTTTTT.

The J gene is TRBJ1-5, the V gene TRBV28, with D hard to call. With 7 bases removed from V and 4 bases from J, the gap between germline ends came to 8 bases. The CDR3 contains 12 residues. Germline loops: CDR1 MDHEN, CDR2 SYDVKM. Here the CDR3 reads CASTPSNQPQHF. The DNA of the CDR3 is TGTGCCAGCACCCCTAGTAATCAGCCCCAGCATTTT.

The chain joins TRBV27 to TRBJ1-1, with 7 bases that match TRBD1. The junction had 6 bases not matched to a gene; V was cut back by 2 bases and J by 9 bases. The CDR3 loop spans 13 amino acids. CDR1 is MNHEY, CDR2 SMNVEV, per germline (reference sequence). CDR3 in amino acids: CASSLRQGEKAFF. CDR3 DNA: TGTGCCAGCAGTTTACGGCAGGGGGAGAAAGCTTTCTTT.

The rearrangement joins TRBV2 to TRBJ2-1, with unresolved D. The CDR3 contains 12 residues. Trimming cost V 6 bases and J 8 bases, with 11 bases left between them. Germline loops: CDR1 SNHLY, CDR2 FYNNEI. The CDR3 coding sequence is TGTGCCAGCAGCCTACAGTCGGATGAGCAGTTCTTC. Its protein product is CASSLQSDEQFF.

V and J are TRBV5-6 and TRBJ1-5; TRBD1 agrees at 7 bases. CDR1 is SGHDT, CDR2 YYEEEE, per germline. The CDR3 loop spans 14 amino acids. The junction had 8 bases not matched to a gene; V was cut back by 4 bases and J by 7 bases. This CDR3 is CASSLGQISQPQHF. In DNA form, the CDR3 reads TGTGCCAGCAGCCTGGGACAGATCAGCCAGCCCCAGCATTTT.

The chain carries TRBV4-2 and TRBJ1-2; D might be TRBD1 (6 bases). The CDR3 contains 14 residues. Trimming left V 4 bases short and J 2 bases short, with 11 bases between. The germline gives CDR1 LGHNA, CDR2 YNFKEQ. This chain's CDR3 is CASSPDGQNYGYTF. DNA of the CDR3: TGTGCCAGCAGCCCGGACGGACAGAACTATGGCTACACCTTC.

The CDR3 spells CASSETSGRPYTF. DNA for the CDR3: TGCGCCAGCAGTGAAACCTCAGGGCGCCCATACACCTTC. The V and J genes are TRBV10-1 and TRBJ1-2; a weak D match, TRBD1 (5 bases). The V end lost 3 bases, the J end lost 11 bases, and 16 bases lay between the germline ends. Germline V gene lookup returns CDR1 WNHNN and CDR2 SYGVQD (reference sequence). The CDR3 is 13 residues long.

Written as DNA, the CDR3 is TGTGCCAGCAGCCCCCGGACTAGCGGGAGTGCTTACAATGAGCAGTTCTTC. This sequence encodes CASSPRTSGSAYNEQFF. The V and J genes are TRBV9 and TRBJ2-1; 13 bases agree with TRBD2. Germline V lookup: CDR1 SGDLS, CDR2 YYNGEE. This CDR3 comprises 17 residues. The V and J ends lost 4 bases and 4 bases, in that order; junction bases with no gene match: 8.

The V call is TRBV5-6, the J call TRBJ2-5; D might be TRBD2 (5 bases). V shed 3 bases and J shed 2 bases, with 11 bases lying between them. Germline-derived CDR1 and CDR2 are SGHDT and YYEEEE. This CDR3 is built from 14 residues. The CDR3 nucleotides read TGTGCCAGCAGCTACGCGGGTCCTCAAGAGACCCAGTACTTC. Translated, it gives CASSYAGPQETQYF.

This chain connects TRBV13 to TRBJ2-3; tentatively, D is TRBD2 (7 bases). Trimming cost V 8 bases and J 5 bases, with 14 bases left between them. CDR3 length equals 13 residues. Germline CDR1 and CDR2: PRHDT and FYEKMQ (reference sequence). The CDR3 loop reads CASGRGGGDTQYF. The DNA for the CDR3 is TGTGCCAGCGGACGAGGGGGGGGAGATACGCAGTATTTT.

The chain joins TRBV11-2 to TRBJ2-5; maybe TRBD1 (6 bases). Trimming left V 3 bases short and J 9 bases short, with 11 bases between. There are 12 residues in the CDR3. The germline V gene encodes CDR1 SGHAT and CDR2 FQNNGV. CDR3 sequence (DNA): TGTGCCAGCAGCTTCGACAGGCGGGCCCAGTACTTC. Its protein is CASSFDRRAQYF. The complete variable domain, with remaining parts taken from reference TRBV11-2 and TRBJ2-5, reads EAGVAQSPRYKIIEKRQSVAFWCNPISGHATLYWYQQILGQGPKLLIQFQNNGVVDDSQLPKDRFSAERLKGVDSTLKIQPAKLEDSAVYLCASSFDRRAQYFGPGTRLLVL.

V is TRBV9 and J is TRBJ2-1, with 10 nucleotides matching TRBD2. The V gene end was trimmed by 0 bases and the J gene end by 7 bases; junction bases not matched to a gene: 4. Germline lookup yields CDR1 SGDLS and CDR2 YYNGEE. This CDR3 spans 15 amino acids. The CDR3 is CASSVALAGLNEQFF. In nucleotides, the CDR3 is TGTGCCAGCAGCGTAGCACTAGCGGGATTGAATGAGCAGTTCTTC.

The V call is TRBV27, the J call TRBJ2-2; 7 positions agree with TRBD1. The CDR3 consists of 15 residues. V trimming: 6 bases; J trimming: 0 bases; junction bases outside the gene matches: 4. Germline CDR1 and CDR2: MNHEY and SMNVEV (reference sequence). CDR3 sequence (DNA): TGTGCCAGCAGGGGTGGGACAGCGAACACCGGGGAGCTGTTTTTT. Amino acid sequence: CASRGGTANTGELFF.

The V gene is TRBV27, the J gene TRBJ1-1; D is undetermined. Germline assignment: CDR1 MNHEY and CDR2 SMNVEV (reference sequence). The length of the CDR3 is 13 residues. Trimming cost V 1 base and J 7 bases, with 10 bases left between them. The CDR3 here is CASSLFPRDEAFF. CDR3 in DNA: TGTGCCAGCAGTTTATTCCCCCGGGATGAAGCTTTCTTT.

The chain employs TRBV19 and TRBJ2-7; 10 nucleotides align to TRBD1. The germline V gene encodes CDR1 LNHDA and CDR2 SQIVND (reference sequence). The J segment lost 4 bases and the V segment lost 4 bases, leaving 10 bases of the junction unmatched. The CDR3 contains 16 residues. CDR3 nucleotides: TGTGCCAGTAGTAGCCAGACGACAGGGGGCAAGTACGAGCAGTACTTC. Protein sequence: CASSSQTTGGKYEQYF.

CDR3 DNA sequence: TGCGCCAGCAGCGACGGACAGGGGGTTACCTACAATGAGCAGTTCTTC. It codes for CASSDGQGVTYNEQFF. The chain employs TRBV5-1 and TRBJ2-1, with 10 bases lining up with TRBD1. CDR3 size: 16 residues. CDR1 is SGHRS and CDR2 is YFSETQ in the germline V gene. With 4 bases clipped from V and 2 bases from J, the junction kept 6 bases outside the gene matches.

The J gene is TRBJ2-1, the V gene TRBV18; D perhaps matches TRBD2 (6 bases). The CDR3 totals 17 residues. V gave up 2 bases and J gave up 0 bases, with 14 bases separating them. CDR1 and CDR2 from the germline V gene are KGHSH and LQKENI. The CDR3 nucleotides are TGTGCCAGCTCACCAGCCGCGGGGATACCCTCCTACAATGAGCAGTTCTTC. Translating it yields CASSPAAGIPSYNEQFF. The variable domain in full, completed from reference TRBV18 and TRBJ2-1, reads NAGVMQNPRHLVRRRGQEARLRCSPMKGHSHVYWYRQLPEEGLKFMVYLQKENIIDESGMPKERFSAEFPKEGPSILRIQQVVRGDSAAYFCASSPAAGIPSYNEQFFGPGTRLTVL.